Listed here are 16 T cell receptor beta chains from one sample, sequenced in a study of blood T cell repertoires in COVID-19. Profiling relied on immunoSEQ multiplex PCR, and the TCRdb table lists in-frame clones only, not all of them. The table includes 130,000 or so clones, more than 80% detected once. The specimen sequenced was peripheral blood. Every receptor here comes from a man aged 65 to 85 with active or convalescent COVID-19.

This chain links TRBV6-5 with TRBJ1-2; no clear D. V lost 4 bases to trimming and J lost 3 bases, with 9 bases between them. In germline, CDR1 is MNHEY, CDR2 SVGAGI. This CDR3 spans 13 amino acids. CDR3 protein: CASSWAVDYGYTF. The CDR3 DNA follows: TGTGCCAGCAGTTGGGCAGTCGACTATGGCTACACCTTC.

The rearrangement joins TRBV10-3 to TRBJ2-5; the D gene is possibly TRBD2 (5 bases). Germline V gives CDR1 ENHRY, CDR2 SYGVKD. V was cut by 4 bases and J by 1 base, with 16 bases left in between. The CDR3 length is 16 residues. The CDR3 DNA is TGTGCCATCAGTGCATCAGGAGGTGGAATCCAAGAGACCCAGTACTTC. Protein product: CAISASGGGIQETQYF.

The CDR3 nucleotides read TGTGCCAGCAGCTTCTTTCCGGGGGGCGCAGATACGCAGTATTTT. Amino acid sequence: CASSFFPGGADTQYF. The chain couples TRBV11-2 to TRBJ2-3, with TRBD2 as a possible D gene (7 bases). Between the trimmed V and J ends, which lost 3 bases and 4 bases, there was a span of 14 bases. From germline, CDR1 is SGHAT and CDR2 FQNNGV. This CDR3 region has 15 residues.

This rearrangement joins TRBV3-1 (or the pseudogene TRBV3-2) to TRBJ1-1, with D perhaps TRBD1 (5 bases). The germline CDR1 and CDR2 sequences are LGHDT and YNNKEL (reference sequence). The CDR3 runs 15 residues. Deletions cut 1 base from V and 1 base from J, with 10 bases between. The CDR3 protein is CASSQAAGKNTEAFF. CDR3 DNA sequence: TGTGCCAGCAGCCAAGCGGCAGGGAAGAACACTGAAGCTTTCTTT.

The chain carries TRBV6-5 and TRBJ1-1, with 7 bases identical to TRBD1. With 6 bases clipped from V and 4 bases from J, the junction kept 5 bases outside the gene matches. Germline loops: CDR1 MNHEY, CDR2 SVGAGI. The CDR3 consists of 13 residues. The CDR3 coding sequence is TGTGCCAGCAGAAACCCAGGGGGCACTGAAGCTTTCTTT. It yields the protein CASRNPGGTEAFF.

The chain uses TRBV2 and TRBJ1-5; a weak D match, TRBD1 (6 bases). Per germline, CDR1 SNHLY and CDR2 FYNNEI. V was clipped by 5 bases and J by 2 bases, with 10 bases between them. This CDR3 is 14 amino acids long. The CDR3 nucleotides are TGTGCCAGCAGTCCAGGGGTAGGCAATCAGCCCCAGCATTTT. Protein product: CASSPGVGNQPQHF.

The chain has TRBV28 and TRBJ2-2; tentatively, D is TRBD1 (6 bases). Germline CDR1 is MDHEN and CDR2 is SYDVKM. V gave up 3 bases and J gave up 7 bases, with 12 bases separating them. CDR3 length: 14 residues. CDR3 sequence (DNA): TGTGCCAGCAGTTTTAGGACAGTGTACGGGGAGCTGTTTTTT. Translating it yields CASSFRTVYGELFF.

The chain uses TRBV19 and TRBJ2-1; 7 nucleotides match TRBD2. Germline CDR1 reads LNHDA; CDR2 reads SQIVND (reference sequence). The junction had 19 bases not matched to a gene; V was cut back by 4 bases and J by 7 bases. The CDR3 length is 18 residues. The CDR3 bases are TGTGCCAGTAGTAAGGCCCCCGGTGGGGGAGGGAGAGCAAATGAGCAGTTCTTC. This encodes CASSKAPGGGGRANEQFF.

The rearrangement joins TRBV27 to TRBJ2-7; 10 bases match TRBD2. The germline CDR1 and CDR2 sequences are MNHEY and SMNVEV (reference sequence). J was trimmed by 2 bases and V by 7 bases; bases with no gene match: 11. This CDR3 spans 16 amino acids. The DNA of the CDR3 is TGTGCCAGCAAACCCATGGGAGCGGGAGGGCCCTACGAGCAGTACTTC. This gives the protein CASKPMGAGGPYEQYF.

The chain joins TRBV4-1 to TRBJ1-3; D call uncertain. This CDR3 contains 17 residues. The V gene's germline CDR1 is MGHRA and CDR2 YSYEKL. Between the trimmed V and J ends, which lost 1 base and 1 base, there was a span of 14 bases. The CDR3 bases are TGCGCCAGCAGCCAAGTGGGCTCCGGCCCTTCTGGAAACACCATATATTTT. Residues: CASSQVGSGPSGNTIYF.

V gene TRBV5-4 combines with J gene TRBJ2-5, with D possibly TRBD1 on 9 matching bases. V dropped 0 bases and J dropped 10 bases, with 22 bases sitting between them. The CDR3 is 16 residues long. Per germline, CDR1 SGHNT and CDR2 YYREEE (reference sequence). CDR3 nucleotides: TGTGCCAGCAGCTTGGCGCGGGGGGACAGGGCAGGAGGCCAGTACTTC. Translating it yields CASSLARGDRAGGQYF.

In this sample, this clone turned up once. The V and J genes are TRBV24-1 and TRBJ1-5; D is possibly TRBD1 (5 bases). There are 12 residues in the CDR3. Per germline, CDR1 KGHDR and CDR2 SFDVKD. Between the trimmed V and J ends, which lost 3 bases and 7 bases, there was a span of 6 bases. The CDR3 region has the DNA TGTGCCACCAGTGATGGGGGGCAGCCCCAGCATTTT. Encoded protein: CATSDGGQPQHF.

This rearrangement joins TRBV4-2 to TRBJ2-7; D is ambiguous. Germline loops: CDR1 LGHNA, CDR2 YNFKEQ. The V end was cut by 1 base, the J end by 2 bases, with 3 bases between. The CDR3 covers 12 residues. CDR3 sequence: CASSQGAYEQYF. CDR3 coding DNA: TGTGCCAGCAGCCAAGGAGCCTACGAGCAGTACTTC.

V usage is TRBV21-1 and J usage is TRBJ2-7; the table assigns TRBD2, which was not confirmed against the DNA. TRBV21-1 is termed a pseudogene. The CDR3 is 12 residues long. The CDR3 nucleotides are TGTGCCAGCAGCAAAGGGGAGGGAGAGCAGTACTTC. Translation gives CASSKGEGEQYF.

The CDR3 loop is CAIAGQQNTEAFF. The CDR3 region has the DNA TGTGCCATCGCGGGACAGCAGAACACTGAAGCTTTCTTT. The V gene is TRBV10-3, the J gene TRBJ1-1, with 7 bases aligning to TRBD1. The length of the CDR3 is 13 residues. Germline V gives CDR1 ENHRY, CDR2 SYGVKD. Germline trimming cut 8 bases from V and 1 base from J; bases unmatched to any gene: 4.

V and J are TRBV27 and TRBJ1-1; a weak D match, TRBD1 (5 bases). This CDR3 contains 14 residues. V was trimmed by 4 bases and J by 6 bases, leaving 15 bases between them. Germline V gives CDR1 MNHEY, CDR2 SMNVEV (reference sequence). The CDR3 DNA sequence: TGTGCCAGCAGTTCGGGGGGACCGCTCCCTGAAGCTTTCTTT. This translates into CASSSGGPLPEAFF.